Following are 17 T cell receptor beta chains from one sample sequenced in a study of CD8 T cells in ankylosing spondylitis. From the 5' RACE reads, TCRdb called clonotypes with MiXCR, one entry per CDR3 protein. Altogether 130,000 to 150,000 distinct CDR3 sequences are present, roughly 7.7% being singletons, with the ten largest covering 6% to 9.5%. Material: synovial fluid, either unsorted or a sorted T cell fraction (not recorded which). The receptors here all came from a male donor with ankylosing spondylitis.

This clonotype was seen only a few times. The chain recombines TRBV28 with TRBJ2-4; TRBD1 is a possible D gene (5 bases). The germline CDR1 and CDR2 sequences are MDHEN and SYDVKM. The V end lost 6 bases, the J end lost 0 bases, and 9 bases lay between the germline ends. The CDR3 extends over 14 amino acids. Written as DNA, the CDR3 is TGTGCCAGCAGCGACAGTCTAGCCAAAAACATTCAGTACTTC. It codes for CASSDSLAKNIQYF.

This clonotype was counted many times. This chain connects TRBV4-2 to TRBJ2-1, with 7 nucleotides matching TRBD2. The CDR3 covers 18 residues. Losses at the gene ends were 1 base for V and 9 bases for J; bases not matched to a gene: 18. Germline lookup yields CDR1 LGHNA and CDR2 YNFKEQ. DNA for the CDR3: TGTGCCAGCAGCCAAGTCGGTGAGGGAGGGCCAGTACCCGTTGAGCAGTTCTTC. Protein sequence: CASSQVGEGGPVPVEQFF.

This clonotype was observed a handful of times. J is TRBJ2-5 and V is TRBV28; 7 bases fit TRBD1. Trimming at V came to 11 bases and at J to 5 bases, leaving 11 bases not matched to a gene. Germline V gene sequence: CDR1 MDHEN, CDR2 SYDVKM. The CDR3 is made up of 13 amino acids. The CDR3 DNA follows: TGTGCCTGTTCGGGACAGCTGGAGGAGACCCAGTACTTC. Translated: CACSGQLEETQYF.

This clonotype was recorded many times. The CDR3 sequence: CASSPAWSSVSDTQYF. Written as DNA, the CDR3 is TGTGCCAGCAGCCCCGCCTGGTCTAGCGTCTCAGATACGCAGTATTTT. V and J are TRBV5-4 and TRBJ2-3, with D possibly TRBD2 on 6 matching bases. The germline gives CDR1 SGHNT, CDR2 YYREEE (reference sequence). There are 16 residues in the CDR3. The V gene lost 4 bases and the J gene lost 4 bases, with 19 bases spanning the gap.

This clonotype has just a few counts. The chain uses TRBV5-1 and TRBJ2-2; no clear D. The CDR3 runs to 13 residues. Per germline, CDR1 SGHRS and CDR2 YFSETQ. Trimming left V 3 bases short and J 8 bases short, with 11 bases between. The CDR3 DNA sequence: TGCGCCAGCAGCTGGGAAGATAAAGGGGAGCTGTTTTTT. It specifies CASSWEDKGELFF.

This sequence joins TRBV6-4 and TRBJ2-1, with 8 bases aligning to TRBD2. There are 16 residues in the CDR3. Trimming removed 0 bases from V and 7 bases from J; junction bases left unmatched: 8. The germline CDR1 and CDR2 sequences are MRHNA and SNTAGT. CDR3 region: CASSDSGGGPRNEQFF. CDR3 DNA: TGTGCCAGCAGTGACTCGGGCGGGGGGCCCCGAAATGAGCAGTTCTTC.

The chain employs TRBV5-1 and TRBJ1-2; D not resolved. This CDR3 contains 12 residues. Germline-derived CDR1 and CDR2 are SGHRS and YFSETQ. Trimming took 4 bases from V and 4 from J, leaving 8 bases between them. The CDR3: CASSVNLYGYTF. DNA of the CDR3: TGCGCCAGCAGCGTGAACCTCTATGGCTACACCTTC.

This clonotype was seen many times. V gene TRBV6-2 or TRBV6-3 combines with J gene TRBJ1-4; no reliable D call. The CDR3 totals 20 residues. V was pared by 7 bases and J by 0 bases, with 27 bases between. In germline, CDR1 is MNHEY, CDR2 SVGEGT. DNA for the CDR3: TGTGCCAGCAATCTAGTTAAGGGTTGGCAGTCGAACGCAACTAATGAAAAACTGTTTTTT. This encodes CASNLVKGWQSNATNEKLFF.

The chain employs TRBV12-3 or TRBV12-4 and TRBJ2-1, with TRBD2 identical over 7 bases. Trimming at V came to 7 bases and at J to 4 bases, leaving 10 bases not matched to a gene. CDR3 size: 15 residues. DNA of the CDR3: TGTGCCAGCATACCTAGCGCCGGGGGGTACAATGAGCAGTTCTTC. Protein sequence: CASIPSAGGYNEQFF.

This clonotype was counted at least ten times. The CDR3 protein is CASRNYGPTDTQYF. CDR3 nucleotide sequence: TGTGCCAGCAGGAACTACGGACCCACAGATACGCAGTATTTT. The chain is built from TRBV6-1 and TRBJ2-3; D is ambiguous. CDR1 and CDR2 from the germline V gene are MNHNS and SASEGT. The CDR3 is made up of 14 amino acids. V lost 6 bases to trimming and J lost 2 bases, with 12 bases between them.

This clonotype was observed at least ten times. This chain uses TRBV28 with TRBJ2-1; D gene unclear. The CDR3 totals 14 residues. Germline-derived CDR1 and CDR2 are MDHEN and SYDVKM. The V and J ends lost 6 bases and 5 bases respectively, with 14 bases between them. CDR3 in amino acids: CASSRPTVNNEQFF. CDR3 DNA: TGTGCCAGCAGCCGCCCGACTGTGAACAATGAGCAGTTCTTC.

This clonotype is labeled medium-sized. The chain recombines TRBV6-6 with TRBJ1-1; D remains unclear. Trimming shortened V by 7 bases and J by 5 bases, and 14 bases separated the two germline ends. This CDR3 has 13 amino acids. From germline, CDR1 is MNHNY and CDR2 SVGAGI (reference sequence). The CDR3 region is CASIFPTGTEAFF. The CDR3 bases are TGTGCCAGCATTTTTCCGACGGGAACTGAAGCTTTCTTT.

This clonotype was seen many times. The rearrangement links TRBV20-1 to TRBJ2-3; 9 bases agree with TRBD2. The germline CDR1 and CDR2 sequences are DFQATT and SNEGSKA (reference sequence). This CDR3 has 16 amino acids. Trimming took 6 bases from V and 2 from J; bases not matched to a gene: 12. The CDR3 loop reads CSASRLSGGTTDTQYF. DNA of the CDR3: TGCAGTGCCTCTCGCCTTAGCGGGGGCACCACAGATACGCAGTATTTT.

CDR3 DNA sequence: TGCGCCAGCAGCTGGGACAGGGAGAACACTGAAGCTTTCTTT. It yields the protein CASSWDRENTEAFF. The chain recombines TRBV5-1 with TRBJ1-1; TRBD1 matches 9 bases. Germline CDR1 is SGHRS and CDR2 is YFSETQ. Trimming took 3 bases from V and 1 from J; bases not matched to a gene: 1. The CDR3 covers 14 residues.

This chain connects TRBV5-1 to TRBJ2-5; D ambiguous. Germline assignment: CDR1 SGHRS and CDR2 YFSETQ. The CDR3 consists of 12 residues. Trimming shortened V by 2 bases and J by 3 bases, and 5 bases separated the two germline ends. The chain's CDR3 is CASSFSKETQYF. Written as DNA, the CDR3 is TGCGCCAGCAGCTTCTCAAAAGAGACCCAGTACTTC.

V is TRBV5-1 and J is TRBJ2-7, with 7 bases matching TRBD1. Trimming removed 4 bases from V and 2 bases from J; junction bases left unmatched: 6. Looked up from germline, CDR1 is SGHRS and CDR2 is YFSETQ. The CDR3 loop spans 14 amino acids. The CDR3 DNA sequence: TGCGCCAGCAGCGCGGCAGGGGGTACCTACGAGCAGTACTTC. The encoded protein is CASSAAGGTYEQYF.

This clonotype was recorded at least ten times. The V gene is TRBV6-2 or TRBV6-3, the J gene TRBJ1-1; D not certain. V lost 8 bases and J lost 4, with 23 bases in between. The germline CDR1 and CDR2 sequences are MNHEY and SVGEGT. The CDR3 covers 16 residues. This chain's CDR3 is CASCTETFTSGTEAFF. The CDR3 region has the DNA TGTGCCAGCTGCACTGAAACGTTTACTTCGGGCACTGAAGCTTTCTTT.